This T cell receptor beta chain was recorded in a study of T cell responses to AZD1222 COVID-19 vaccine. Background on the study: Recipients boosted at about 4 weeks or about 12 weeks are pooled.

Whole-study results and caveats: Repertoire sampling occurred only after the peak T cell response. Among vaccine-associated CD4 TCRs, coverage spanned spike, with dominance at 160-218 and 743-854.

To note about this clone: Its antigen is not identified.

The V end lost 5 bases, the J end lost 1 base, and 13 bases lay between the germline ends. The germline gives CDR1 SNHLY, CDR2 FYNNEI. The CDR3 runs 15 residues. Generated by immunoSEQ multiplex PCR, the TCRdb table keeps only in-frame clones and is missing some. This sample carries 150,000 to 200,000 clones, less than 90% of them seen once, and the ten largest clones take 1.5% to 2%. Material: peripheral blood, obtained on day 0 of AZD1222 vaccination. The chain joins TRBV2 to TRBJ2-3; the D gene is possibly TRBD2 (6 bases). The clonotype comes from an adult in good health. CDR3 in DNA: TGTGCCAGCAGTCCGAGGGGACTCGGCACAGATACGCAGTATTTT. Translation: CASSPRGLGTDTQYF.